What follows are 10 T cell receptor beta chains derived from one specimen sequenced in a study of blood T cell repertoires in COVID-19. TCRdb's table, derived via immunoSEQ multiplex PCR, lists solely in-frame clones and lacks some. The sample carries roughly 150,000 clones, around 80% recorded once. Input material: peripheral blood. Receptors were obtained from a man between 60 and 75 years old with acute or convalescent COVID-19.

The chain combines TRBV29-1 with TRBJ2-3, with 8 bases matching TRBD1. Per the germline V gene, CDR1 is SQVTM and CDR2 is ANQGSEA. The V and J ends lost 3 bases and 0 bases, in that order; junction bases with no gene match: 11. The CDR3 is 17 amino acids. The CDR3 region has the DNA TGCAGCGTTGATACACGGACAGGGCCTCTTAGCACAGATACGCAGTATTTT. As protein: CSVDTRTGPLSTDTQYF.

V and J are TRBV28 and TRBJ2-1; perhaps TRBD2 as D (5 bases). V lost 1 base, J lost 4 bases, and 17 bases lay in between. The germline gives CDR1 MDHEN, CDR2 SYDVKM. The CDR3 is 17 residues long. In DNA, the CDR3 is TGTGCCAGCAGTTTATCGGTCTGGTCTAGCAGATACAATGAGCAGTTCTTC. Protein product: CASSLSVWSSRYNEQFF.

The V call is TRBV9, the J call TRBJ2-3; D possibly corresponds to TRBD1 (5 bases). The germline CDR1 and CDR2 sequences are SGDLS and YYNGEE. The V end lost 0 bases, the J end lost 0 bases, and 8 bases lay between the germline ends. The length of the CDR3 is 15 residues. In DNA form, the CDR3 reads TGTGCCAGCAGCGTAGGGACAACCAGCACAGATACGCAGTATTTT. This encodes CASSVGTTSTDTQYF.

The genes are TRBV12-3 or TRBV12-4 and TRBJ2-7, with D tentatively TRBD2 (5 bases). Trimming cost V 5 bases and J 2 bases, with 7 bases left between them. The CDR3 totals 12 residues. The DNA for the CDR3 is TGTGCCAGCAGTCCCGGGGCCTACGAGCAGTACTTC. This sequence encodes CASSPGAYEQYF.

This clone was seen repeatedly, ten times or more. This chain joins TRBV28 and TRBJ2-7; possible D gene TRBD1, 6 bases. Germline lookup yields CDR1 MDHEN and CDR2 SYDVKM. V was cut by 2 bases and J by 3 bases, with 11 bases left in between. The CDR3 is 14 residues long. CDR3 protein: CASSLPDSYYEQYF. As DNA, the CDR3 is TGTGCCAGCAGTTTACCGGACAGCTACTACGAGCAGTACTTC.

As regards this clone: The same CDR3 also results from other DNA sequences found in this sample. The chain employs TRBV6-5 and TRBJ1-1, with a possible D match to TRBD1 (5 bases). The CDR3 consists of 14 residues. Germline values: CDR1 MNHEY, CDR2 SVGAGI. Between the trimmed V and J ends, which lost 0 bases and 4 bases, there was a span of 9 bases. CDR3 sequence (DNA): TGTGCCAGCAGTTACTCCCGGGGGGGCACTGAAGCTTTCTTT. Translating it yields CASSYSRGGTEAFF.

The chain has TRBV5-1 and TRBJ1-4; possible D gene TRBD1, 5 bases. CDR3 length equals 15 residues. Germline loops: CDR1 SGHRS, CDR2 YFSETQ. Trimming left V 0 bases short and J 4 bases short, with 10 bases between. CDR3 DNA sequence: TGCGCCAGCAGCTTGGCGACAGCTTATAATGAAAAACTGTTTTTT. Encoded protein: CASSLATAYNEKLFF.

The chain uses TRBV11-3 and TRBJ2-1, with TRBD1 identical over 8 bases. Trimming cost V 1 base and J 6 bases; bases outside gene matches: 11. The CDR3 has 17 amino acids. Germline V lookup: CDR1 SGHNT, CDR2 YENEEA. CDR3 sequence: CASSLVQGARPSNEQFF. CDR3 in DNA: TGTGCCAGCAGCTTAGTTCAGGGGGCGAGACCCTCCAATGAGCAGTTCTTC.

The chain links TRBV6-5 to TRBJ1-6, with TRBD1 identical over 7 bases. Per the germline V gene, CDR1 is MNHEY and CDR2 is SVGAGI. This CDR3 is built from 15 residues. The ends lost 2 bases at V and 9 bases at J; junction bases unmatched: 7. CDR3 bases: TGTGCCAGCAGTTACAGGACAGGCCTCCCTTCACCCCTCCACTTT. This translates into CASSYRTGLPSPLHF.

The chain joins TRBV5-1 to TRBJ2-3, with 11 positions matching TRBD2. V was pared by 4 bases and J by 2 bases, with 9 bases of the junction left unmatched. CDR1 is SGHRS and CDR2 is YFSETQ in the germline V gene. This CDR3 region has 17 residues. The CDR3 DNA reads TGCGCCAGCAGCCCAAGGACTAGCGGGTCTTTCACAGATACGCAGTATTTT. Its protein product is CASSPRTSGSFTDTQYF.